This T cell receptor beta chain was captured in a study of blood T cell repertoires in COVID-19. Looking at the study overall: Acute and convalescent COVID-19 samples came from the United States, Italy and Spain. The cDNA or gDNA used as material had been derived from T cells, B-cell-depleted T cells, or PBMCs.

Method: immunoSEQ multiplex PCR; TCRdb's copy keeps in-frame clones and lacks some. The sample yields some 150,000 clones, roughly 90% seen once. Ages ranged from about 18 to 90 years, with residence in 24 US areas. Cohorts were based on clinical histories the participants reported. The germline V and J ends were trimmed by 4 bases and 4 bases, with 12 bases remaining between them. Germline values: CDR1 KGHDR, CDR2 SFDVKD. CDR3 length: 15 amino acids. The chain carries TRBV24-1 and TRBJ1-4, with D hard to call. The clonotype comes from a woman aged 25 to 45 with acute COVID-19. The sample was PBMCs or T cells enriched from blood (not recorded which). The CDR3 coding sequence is TGTGCCACCAGTGACCCCGCAGAAAGTAATGAAAAACTGTTTTTT. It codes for CATSDPAESNEKLFF.